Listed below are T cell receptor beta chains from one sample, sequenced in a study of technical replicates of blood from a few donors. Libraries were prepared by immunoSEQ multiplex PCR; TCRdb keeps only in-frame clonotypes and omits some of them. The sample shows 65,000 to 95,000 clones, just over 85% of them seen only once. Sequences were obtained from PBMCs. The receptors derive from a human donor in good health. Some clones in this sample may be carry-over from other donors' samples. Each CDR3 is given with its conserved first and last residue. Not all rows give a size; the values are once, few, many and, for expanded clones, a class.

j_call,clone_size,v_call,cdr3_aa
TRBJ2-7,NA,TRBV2,CASTISYEQYF
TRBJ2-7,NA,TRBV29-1,CSVGGTSGTYEQYF
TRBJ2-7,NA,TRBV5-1,CASSLALGAAGEQYF
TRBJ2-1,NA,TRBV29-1,CSVAGSYNEQFF
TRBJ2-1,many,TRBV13,CASSIEGAWTSGDNEQFF
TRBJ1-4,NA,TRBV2,CASRGGAGEKLFF
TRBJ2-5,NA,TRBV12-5,CASGQIAGGPETQYF
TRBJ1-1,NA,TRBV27,CASSLSGRGTEAFF
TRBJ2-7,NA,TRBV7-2,CASSLGVGGGNEQYF
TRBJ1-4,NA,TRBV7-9,CASSPPPGATNEKLFF
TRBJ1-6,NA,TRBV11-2,CASSLDRQFNSPLHF
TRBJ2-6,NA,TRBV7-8,CASRQQGDSGANVLTF
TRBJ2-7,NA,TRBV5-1,CASSSQDSSYEQYF
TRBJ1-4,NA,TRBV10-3,CAISESEKLFF
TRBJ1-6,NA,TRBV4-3,CASSQAGQGLGSPLHF
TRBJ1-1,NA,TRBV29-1,CSVQVAGGTNTEAFF
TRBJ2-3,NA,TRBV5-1,CASSGGGQDTQYF
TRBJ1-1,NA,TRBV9,CASSRGGTEAFF
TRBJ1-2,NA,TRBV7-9,CASSLDVAGYGYTF
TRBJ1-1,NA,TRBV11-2,CASSSGTGIMNTEAFF
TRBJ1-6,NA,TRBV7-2,CASSNPGTGWGNSPLHF
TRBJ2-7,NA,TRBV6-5,CASRGMRDSYEQYF
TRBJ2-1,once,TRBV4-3,CASSPYGGGASYNEQFF
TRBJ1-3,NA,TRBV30,CALGTGLVGNTIYF
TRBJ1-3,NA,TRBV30,CAWSLFGNTIYF
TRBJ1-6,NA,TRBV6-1,CASSEARQGRYNSPLHF
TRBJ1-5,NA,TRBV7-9,CASSLFGQGDNQPQHF